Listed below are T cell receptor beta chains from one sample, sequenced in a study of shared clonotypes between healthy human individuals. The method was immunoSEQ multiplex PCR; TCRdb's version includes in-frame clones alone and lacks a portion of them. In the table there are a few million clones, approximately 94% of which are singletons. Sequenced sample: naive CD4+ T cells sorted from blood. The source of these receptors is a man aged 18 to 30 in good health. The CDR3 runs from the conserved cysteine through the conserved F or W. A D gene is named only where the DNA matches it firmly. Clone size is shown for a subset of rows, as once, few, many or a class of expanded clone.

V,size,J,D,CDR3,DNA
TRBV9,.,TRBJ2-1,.,CASSPRLAINEQFF,TGTGCCAGCAGCCCCCGGCTAGCTATAAATGAGCAGTTCTTC
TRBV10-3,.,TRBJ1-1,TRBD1,CAITRDRGFTNTEAFF,TGTGCCATCACCCGGGACAGAGGTTTTACGAACACTGAAGCTTTCTTT
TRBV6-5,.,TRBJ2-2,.,CASTNTGELFF,TGTGCCAGCACGAACACCGGGGAGCTGTTTTTT
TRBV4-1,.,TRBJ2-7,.,CASSLVPEEGSYEQYF,TGCGCCAGCAGCCTCGTCCCAGAGGAGGGTTCCTACGAGCAGTACTTC
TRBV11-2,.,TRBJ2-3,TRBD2,CASSLASSGAGRETQYF,TGTGCCAGCAGCTTAGCCTCGAGCGGGGCGGGGAGGGAGACGCAGTATTTT
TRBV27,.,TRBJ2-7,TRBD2,CASSLSGRAQYF,TGTGCCAGCAGTTTATCAGGGAGGGCGCAGTACTTC
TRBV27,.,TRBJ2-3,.,CASSLRDTQYF,TGTGCCAGCAGTTTAAGGGATACGCAGTATTTT
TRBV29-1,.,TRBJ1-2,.,CSVALGGGMARYGYTF,TGCAGCGTAGCCCTTGGGGGGGGCATGGCCCGCTATGGCTACACCTTC
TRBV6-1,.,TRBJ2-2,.,CASSEQAGNTGELFF,TGTGCCAGCAGTGAGCAGGCTGGTAACACCGGGGAGCTGTTTTTT
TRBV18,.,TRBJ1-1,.,CASSPTEVVTEAFF,TGTGCCAGCTCACCGACGGAAGTCGTGACTGAAGCTTTCTTT
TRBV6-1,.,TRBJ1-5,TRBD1,CASSDLPGQGVQPQHF,TGTGCCAGCAGTGATCTTCCGGGACAGGGGGTTCAGCCCCAGCATTTT
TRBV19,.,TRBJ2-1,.,CASSIGGGVSYNEQFF,TGTGCCAGTAGTATTGGAGGCGGGGTATCCTACAATGAGCAGTTCTTC
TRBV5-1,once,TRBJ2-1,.,CASRKGVPSYNEQFF,TGCGCCAGCAGGAAGGGGGTACCCTCCTACAATGAGCAGTTCTTC
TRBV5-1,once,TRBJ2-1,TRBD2,CASSFLAGALNEQFF,TGCGCCAGCAGCTTTCTAGCGGGAGCATTGAATGAGCAGTTCTTC
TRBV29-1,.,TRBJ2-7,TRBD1,CSVIQGVLGEQYF,TGCAGCGTTATACAGGGGGTACTTGGCGAGCAGTACTTC
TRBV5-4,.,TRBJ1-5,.,CASSLNGNQPQHF,TGTGCCAGCAGCTTGAACGGCAATCAGCCCCAGCATTTT
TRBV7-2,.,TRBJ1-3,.,CASSLERPFLSGNTIYF,TGTGCCAGCAGCTTAGAAAGACCGTTTCTCTCTGGAAACACCATATATTTT
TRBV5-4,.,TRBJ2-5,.,CASSLDALVGGQTQYF,TGTGCCAGCAGCTTGGATGCCCTCGTGGGGGGTCAGACCCAGTACTTC
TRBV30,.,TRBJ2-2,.,CAWSVWQRVNTGELFF,TGTGCCTGGAGTGTATGGCAGCGGGTGAACACCGGGGAGCTGTTTTTT
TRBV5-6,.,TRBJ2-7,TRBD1,CASSLTGGEIEQYF,TGTGCCAGCAGCCTAACAGGGGGTGAAATCGAGCAGTACTTC
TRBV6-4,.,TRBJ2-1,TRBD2,CASSAFLAGYNEQFF,TGTGCCAGCAGTGCCTTTCTAGCGGGATACAATGAGCAGTTCTTC
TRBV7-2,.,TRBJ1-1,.,CASGLLNTEAFF,TGTGCCAGCGGCCTGCTGAACACTGAAGCTTTCTTT
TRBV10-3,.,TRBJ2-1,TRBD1,CAISDPRTGANEQFF,TGTGCCATCAGTGATCCCCGGACAGGGGCCAATGAGCAGTTCTTC
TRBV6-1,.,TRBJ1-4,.,CASSVKGVEKLFF,TGTGCCAGCAGTGTGAAAGGGGTTGAAAAACTGTTTTTT
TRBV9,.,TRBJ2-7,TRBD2,CASSTTGGPGEQYF,TGTGCCAGCAGCACGACGGGAGGGCCGGGCGAGCAGTACTTC
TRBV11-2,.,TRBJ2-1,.,CASSHSGTESSYNEQFF,TGTGCCAGCAGCCACTCCGGGACGGAGAGCTCCTACAATGAGCAGTTCTTC
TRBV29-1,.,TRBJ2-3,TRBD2,CSVPGGNTDTQYF,TGCAGCGTTCCGGGGGGGAACACAGATACGCAGTATTTT
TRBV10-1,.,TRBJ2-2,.,CASSEWADKSGELFF,TGCGCCAGCAGTGAGTGGGCAGATAAAAGCGGGGAGCTGTTTTTT
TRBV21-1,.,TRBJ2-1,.,CASSKFAGTTYNEQFF,TGTGCCAGCAGCAAATTCGCCGGGACTACCTACAATGAGCAGTTCTTC
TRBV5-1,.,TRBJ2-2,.,CASRDRTLNTGELFF,TGCGCCAGCAGAGATCGGACTCTTAACACCGGGGAGCTGTTTTTT
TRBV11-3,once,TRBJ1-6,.,CASSPQLLHSYNSPLHF,TGTGCCAGCAGCCCTCAACTACTCCACTCCTATAATTCACCCCTCCACTTT
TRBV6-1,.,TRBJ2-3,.,CASSEEAGRTDTQYF,TGTGCCAGCAGTGAAGAGGCGGGGCGCACAGATACGCAGTATTTT
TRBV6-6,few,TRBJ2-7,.,CASSYRGSYEQYF,TGTGCCAGCAGTTACCGGGGTAGCTACGAGCAGTACTTC
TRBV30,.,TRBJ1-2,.,CAWSVRQSYGYTF,TGTGCCTGGAGTGTCAGGCAGTCCTATGGCTACACCTTC
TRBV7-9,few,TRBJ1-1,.,CASSFGERGYTEAFF,TGTGCCAGCAGCTTTGGGGAGCGTGGGTACACTGAAGCTTTCTTT
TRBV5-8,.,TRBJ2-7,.,CASSPLGTRNYEQYF,TGTGCCAGCAGCCCTCTAGGGACTCGAAACTACGAGCAGTACTTC
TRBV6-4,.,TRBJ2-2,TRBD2,CASRGNSGRTGELFF,TGTGCCAGCAGAGGAAATAGCGGGAGGACCGGGGAGCTGTTTTTT
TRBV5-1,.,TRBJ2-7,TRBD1,CASSLGGQGPAEQYF,TGCGCCAGCAGCTTGGGGGGACAGGGTCCCGCGGAGCAGTACTTC
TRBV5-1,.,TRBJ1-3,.,CASSSEGNSGNTIYF,TGCGCCAGCAGCTCGGAGGGGAACTCTGGAAACACCATATATTTT
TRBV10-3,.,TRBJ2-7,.,CAISDRPRAKAYEQYF,TGTGCCATCAGTGACCGCCCGAGGGCGAAAGCCTACGAGCAGTACTTC
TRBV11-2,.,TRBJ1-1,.,CASSTSMNTEAFF,TGTGCCAGCAGCACCAGCATGAACACTGAAGCTTTCTTT
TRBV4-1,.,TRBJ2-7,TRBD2,CASSQALVAGGDYYEQYF,TGCGCCAGCAGCCAGGCTCTTGTAGCGGGAGGGGACTACTACGAGCAGTACTTC
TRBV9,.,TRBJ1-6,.,CASSLTAINSPLHF,TGTGCCAGCAGCTTGACGGCGATTAATTCACCCCTCCACTTT
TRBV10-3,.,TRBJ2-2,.,CATRDRTGELFF,TGTGCCACCCGGGACCGCACCGGGGAGCTGTTTTTT
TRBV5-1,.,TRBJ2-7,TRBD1,CASSFTGRSGQGAYEQYF,TGCGCCAGCAGCTTTACGGGGCGCTCGGGACAGGGGGCCTACGAGCAGTACTTC
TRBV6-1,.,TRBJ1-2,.,CASSELGHGNYGYTF,TGTGCCAGCAGTGAATTGGGACATGGTAACTATGGCTACACCTTC
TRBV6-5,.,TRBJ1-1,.,CASSARDGEAFF,TGTGCCAGCAGTGCAAGGGACGGTGAAGCTTTCTTT
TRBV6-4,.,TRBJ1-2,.,CASSDRPGRDYGYTF,TGTGCCAGCAGTGATCGACCGGGACGGGACTATGGCTACACCTTC
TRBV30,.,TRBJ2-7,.,CAWSVPLPYEQYF,TGTGCCTGGAGTGTCCCTCTTCCCTACGAGCAGTACTTC
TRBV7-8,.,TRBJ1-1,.,CASSFAGSVNTEAFF,TGTGCCAGCAGCTTCGCAGGGTCGGTGAACACTGAAGCTTTCTTT
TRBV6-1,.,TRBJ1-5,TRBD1,CAISGTGGGQPQHF,TGTGCCATCAGCGGGACAGGGGGCGGTCAGCCCCAGCATTTT
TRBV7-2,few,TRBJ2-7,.,CASSPASREQYF,TGTGCCAGCAGTCCGGCTAGCCGCGAGCAGTACTTC
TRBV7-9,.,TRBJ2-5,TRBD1,CASSLEGAQETQYF,TGTGCCAGCAGCTTAGAGGGGGCTCAAGAGACCCAGTACTTC
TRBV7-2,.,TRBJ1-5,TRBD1,CASSLGTGGWQPQHF,TGTGCCAGCAGCTTAGGGACAGGGGGCTGGCAGCCCCAGCATTTT